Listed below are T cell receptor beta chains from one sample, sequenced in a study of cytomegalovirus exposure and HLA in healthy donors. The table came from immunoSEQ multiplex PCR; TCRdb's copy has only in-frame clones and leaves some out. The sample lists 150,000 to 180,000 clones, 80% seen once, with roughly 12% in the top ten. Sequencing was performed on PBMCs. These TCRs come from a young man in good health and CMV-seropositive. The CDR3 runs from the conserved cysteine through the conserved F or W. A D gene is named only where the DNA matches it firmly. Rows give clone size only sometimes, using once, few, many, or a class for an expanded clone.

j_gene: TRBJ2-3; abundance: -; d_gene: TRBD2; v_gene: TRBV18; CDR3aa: CASSPTSGRRATDTQYF; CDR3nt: TGTGCCAGCTCACCGACTAGCGGGCGCCGGGCCACAGATACGCAGTATTTT
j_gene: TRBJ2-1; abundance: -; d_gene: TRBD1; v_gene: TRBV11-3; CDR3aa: CASSPTTGGRNEQFF; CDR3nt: TGTGCCAGCAGCCCCACAACAGGGGGCCGGAATGAGCAGTTCTTC
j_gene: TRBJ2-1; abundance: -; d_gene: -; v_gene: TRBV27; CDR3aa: CASSFPGPYNEQFF; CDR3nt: TGTGCCAGCAGTTTCCCGGGTCCCTACAATGAGCAGTTCTTC
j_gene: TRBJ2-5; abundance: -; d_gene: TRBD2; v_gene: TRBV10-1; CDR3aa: CASSAGTSGRETQYF; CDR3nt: TGCGCCAGCAGTGCCGGGACTAGCGGGAGAGAGACCCAGTACTTC
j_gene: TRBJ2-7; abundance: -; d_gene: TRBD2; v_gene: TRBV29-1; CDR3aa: CSAITSGSYEQYF; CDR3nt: TGCAGCGCTATTACTAGCGGGAGCTACGAGCAGTACTTC
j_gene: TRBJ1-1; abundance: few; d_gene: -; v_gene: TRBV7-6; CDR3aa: CASSLSSGPNTEAFF; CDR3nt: TGTGCCAGCAGCTTATCGTCAGGTCCAAATACTGAAGCTTTCTTT
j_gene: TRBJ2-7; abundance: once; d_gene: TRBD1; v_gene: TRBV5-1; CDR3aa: CASSFQTGGYEQYF; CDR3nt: TGCGCCAGCAGCTTTCAGACAGGGGGGTACGAGCAGTACTTC
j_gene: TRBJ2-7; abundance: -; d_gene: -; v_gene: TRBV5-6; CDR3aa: CASRYRDEQYF; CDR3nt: TGTGCCAGCAGGTACCGGGACGAGCAGTACTTC
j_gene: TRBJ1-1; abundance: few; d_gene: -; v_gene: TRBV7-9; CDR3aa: CATSSGGRNTEAFF; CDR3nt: TGTGCCACCTCCTCCGGGGGAAGGAACACTGAAGCTTTCTTT
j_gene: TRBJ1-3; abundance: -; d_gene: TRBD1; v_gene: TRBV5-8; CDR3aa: CASRDRGDGNTIYF; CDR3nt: TGTGCCAGCAGGGACAGGGGAGACGGAAACACCATATATTTT
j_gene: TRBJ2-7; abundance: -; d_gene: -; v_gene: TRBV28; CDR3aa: CASSSGGGEVPHEQYF; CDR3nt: TGTGCCAGCAGTTCCGGCGGTGGGGAGGTCCCTCACGAGCAGTACTTC
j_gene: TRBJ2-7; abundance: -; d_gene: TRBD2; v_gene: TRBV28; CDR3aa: CASSHASGRSYEQYF; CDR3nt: TGTGCCAGCAGTCATGCTAGCGGGAGGTCCTACGAGCAGTACTTC
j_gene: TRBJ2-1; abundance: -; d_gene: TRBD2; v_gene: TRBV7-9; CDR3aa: CASSLVTGGRLGRQFF; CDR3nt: TGTGCCAGCAGCTTAGTGACGGGAGGCCGGTTGGGGCGGCAGTTCTTC
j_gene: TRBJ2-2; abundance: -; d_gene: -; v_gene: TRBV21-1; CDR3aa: CAGDADRDFTGELFF; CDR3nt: TGTGCCGGCGATGCGGACAGGGATTTCACCGGGGAGCTGTTTTTT
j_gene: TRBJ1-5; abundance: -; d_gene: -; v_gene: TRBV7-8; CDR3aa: CASSLLRVGNQPQHF; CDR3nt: TGTGCCAGCAGCCTCCTCAGGGTAGGCAATCAGCCCCAGCATTTT
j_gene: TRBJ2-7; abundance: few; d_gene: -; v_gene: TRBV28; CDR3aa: CASRTGRNSYEQYF; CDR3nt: TGTGCCAGCAGGACCGGGAGAAACTCCTACGAGCAGTACTTC
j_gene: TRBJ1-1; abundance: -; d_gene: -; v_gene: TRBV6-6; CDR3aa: CASSNTPNTEAFF; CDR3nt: TGTGCCAGCAGTAACACACCGAACACTGAAGCTTTCTTT
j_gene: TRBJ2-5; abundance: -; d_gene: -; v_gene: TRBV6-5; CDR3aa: CASSYSAGLQETQYF; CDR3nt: TGTGCCAGCAGTTACTCGGCAGGTTTGCAAGAGACCCAGTACTTC
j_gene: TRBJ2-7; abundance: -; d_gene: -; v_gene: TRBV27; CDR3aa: CASSSTTTLTYEQYF; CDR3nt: TGTGCCAGCAGTTCAACCACAACCCTTACCTACGAGCAGTACTTC
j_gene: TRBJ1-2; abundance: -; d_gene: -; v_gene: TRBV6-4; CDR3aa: CASSPQTGTSGYTF; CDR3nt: TGTGCCAGCAGTCCCCAGACAGGAACGAGTGGCTACACCTTC
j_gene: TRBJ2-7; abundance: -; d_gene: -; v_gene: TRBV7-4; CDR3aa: CASKRELREVAEEFYEQYF; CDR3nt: TGTGCCAGCAAACGCGAACTAAGGGAAGTAGCGGAGGAGTTCTACGAGCAGTACTTC
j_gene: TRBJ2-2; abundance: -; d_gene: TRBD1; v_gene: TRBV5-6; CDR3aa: CASSLGTGGTGELFF; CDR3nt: TGTGCCAGCAGCTTGGGCACAGGGGGCACCGGGGAGCTGTTTTTT
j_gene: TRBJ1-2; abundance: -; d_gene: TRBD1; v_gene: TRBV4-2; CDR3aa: CASSQYGTANYGYTF; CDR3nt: TGTGCCAGCAGCCAATACGGGACAGCTAACTATGGCTACACCTTC
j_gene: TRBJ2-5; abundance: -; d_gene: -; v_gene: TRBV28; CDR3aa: CASSLSGGAKETQYF; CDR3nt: TGTGCCAGCAGTTTAAGTGGGGGGGCTAAAGAGACCCAGTACTTC
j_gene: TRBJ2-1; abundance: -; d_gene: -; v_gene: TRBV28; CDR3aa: CASSPMTFSYNEQFF; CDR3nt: TGTGCCAGCAGTCCCATGACTTTCTCCTACAATGAGCAGTTCTTC
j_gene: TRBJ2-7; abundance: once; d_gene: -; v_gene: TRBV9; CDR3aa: CASSADPYYSYEQYF; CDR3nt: TGTGCCAGCAGTGCTGACCCATACTACTCCTACGAGCAGTACTTC
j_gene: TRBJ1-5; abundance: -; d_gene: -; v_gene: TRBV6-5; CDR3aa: CASSSNQPQHF; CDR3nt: TGTGCCAGCAGTTCTAATCAGCCCCAGCATTTT
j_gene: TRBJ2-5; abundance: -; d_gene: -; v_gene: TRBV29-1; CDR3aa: CSVAGKRQETQYF; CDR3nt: TGCAGCGTTGCAGGGAAACGTCAAGAGACCCAGTACTTC
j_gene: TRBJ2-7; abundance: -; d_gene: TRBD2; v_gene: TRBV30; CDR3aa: CAWSEEKLAGYYEQYF; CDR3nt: TGTGCCTGGAGTGAGGAGAAACTAGCGGGGTACTACGAGCAGTACTTC
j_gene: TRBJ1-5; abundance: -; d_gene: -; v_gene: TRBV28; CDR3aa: CASSRLPGTKYQPQHF; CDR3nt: TGTGCCAGCAGCCGTCTCCCCGGGACAAAGTATCAGCCCCAGCATTTT
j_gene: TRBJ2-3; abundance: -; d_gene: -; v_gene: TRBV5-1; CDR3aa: CASSLRGTDTQYF; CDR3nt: TGCGCCAGCAGCTTGCGGGGAACAGATACGCAGTATTTT
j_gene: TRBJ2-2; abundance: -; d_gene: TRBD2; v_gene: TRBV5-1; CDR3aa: CASSLTSGITGELFF; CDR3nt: TGCGCCAGCAGCTTGACTAGCGGGATAACCGGGGAGCTGTTTTTT
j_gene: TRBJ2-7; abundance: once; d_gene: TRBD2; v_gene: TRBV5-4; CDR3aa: CASASGRWAYEQYF; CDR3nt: TGTGCCAGCGCTAGCGGGAGGTGGGCCTACGAGCAGTACTTC
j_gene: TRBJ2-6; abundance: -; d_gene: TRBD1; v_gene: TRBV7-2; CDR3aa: CASSFSTGVSGANVLTF; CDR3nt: TGTGCCAGCAGCTTTAGTACAGGGGTCTCTGGGGCCAACGTCCTGACTTTC
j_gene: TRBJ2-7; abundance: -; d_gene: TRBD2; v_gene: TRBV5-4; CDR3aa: CASSDPGLAGDEQYF; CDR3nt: TGTGCCAGCAGTGATCCGGGACTAGCGGGAGACGAGCAGTACTTC
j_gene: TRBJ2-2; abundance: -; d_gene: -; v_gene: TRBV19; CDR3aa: CASSVVAAGGSGELFF; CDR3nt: TGTGCCAGTAGTGTCGTGGCCGCAGGCGGGTCCGGGGAGCTGTTTTTT
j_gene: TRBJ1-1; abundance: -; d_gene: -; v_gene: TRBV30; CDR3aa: CAWRQGSEAFF; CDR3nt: TGTGCCTGGAGGCAGGGAAGTGAAGCTTTCTTT
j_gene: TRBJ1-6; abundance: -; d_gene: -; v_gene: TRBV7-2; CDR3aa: CASSKPDSRSPLHF; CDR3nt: TGTGCCAGCAGCAAACCCGACTCTCGATCACCCCTCCACTTT
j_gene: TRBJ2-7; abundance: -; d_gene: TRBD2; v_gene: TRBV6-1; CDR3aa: CASYLAGALFSEQYF; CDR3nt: TGTGCCAGCTATCTAGCGGGAGCTCTGTTCTCCGAGCAGTACTTC
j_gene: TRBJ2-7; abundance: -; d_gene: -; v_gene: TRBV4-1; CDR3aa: CASRPNEVSAHEQYF; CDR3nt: TGCGCCAGCAGACCAAACGAGGTCAGCGCCCACGAGCAGTACTTC
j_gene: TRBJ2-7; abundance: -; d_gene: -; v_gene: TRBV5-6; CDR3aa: CASSLVGGWYEQYF; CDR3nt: TGTGCCAGCAGCTTGGTGGGGGGATGGTACGAGCAGTACTTC
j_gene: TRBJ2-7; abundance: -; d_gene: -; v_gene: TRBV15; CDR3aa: CATSRDRGHEQYF; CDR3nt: TGTGCCACCAGCAGAGACAGGGGCCACGAGCAGTACTTC
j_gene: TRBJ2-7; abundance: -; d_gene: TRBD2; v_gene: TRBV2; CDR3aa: CASSDPSGAYEQYF; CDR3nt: TGTGCCAGCAGTGATCCTAGCGGGGCCTACGAGCAGTACTTC
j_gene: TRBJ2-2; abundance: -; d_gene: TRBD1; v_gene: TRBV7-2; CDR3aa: CASSSSGGVAGELFF; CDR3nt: TGTGCCAGCAGCTCCTCAGGGGGAGTAGCCGGGGAGCTGTTTTTT
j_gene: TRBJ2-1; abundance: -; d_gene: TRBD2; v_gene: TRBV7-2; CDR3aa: CASSPWGTSGSYNEQFF; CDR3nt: TGTGCCAGCAGCCCATGGGGGACTAGCGGCTCCTACAATGAGCAGTTCTTC
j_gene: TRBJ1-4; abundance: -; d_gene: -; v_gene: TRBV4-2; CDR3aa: CASSQDPQVGVTNEKLFF; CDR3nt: TGTGCCAGCAGCCAAGATCCTCAGGTCGGGGTAACTAATGAAAAACTGTTTTTT
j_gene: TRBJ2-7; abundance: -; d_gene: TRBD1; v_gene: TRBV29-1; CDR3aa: CSVGTGSEQYF; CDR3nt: TGCAGCGTTGGGACAGGTAGCGAGCAGTACTTC
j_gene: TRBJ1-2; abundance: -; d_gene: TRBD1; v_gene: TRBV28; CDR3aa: CASSKTGGGVYGYTF; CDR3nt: TGTGCCAGCAGTAAGACAGGGGGTGGAGTCTATGGCTACACCTTC
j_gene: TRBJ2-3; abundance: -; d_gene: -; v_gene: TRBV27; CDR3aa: CASSLKGAVYTQYF; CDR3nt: TGTGCCAGCAGTTTAAAGGGAGCGGTATATACGCAGTATTTT
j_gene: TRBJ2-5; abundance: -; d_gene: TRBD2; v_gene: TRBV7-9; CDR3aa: CASSTAGTRGGLPQYF; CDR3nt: TGTGCCAGCAGCACAGCCGGGACTAGGGGGGGGTTGCCCCAGTACTTC
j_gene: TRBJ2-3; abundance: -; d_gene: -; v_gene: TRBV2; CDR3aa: CASSASSATDTQYF; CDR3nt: TGTGCCAGCAGTGCATCCAGCGCCACAGATACGCAGTATTTT
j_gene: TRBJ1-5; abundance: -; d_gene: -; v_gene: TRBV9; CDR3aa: CASSASHGTHQPQHF; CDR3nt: TGTGCCAGCAGCGCGTCTCATGGGACACATCAGCCCCAGCATTTT
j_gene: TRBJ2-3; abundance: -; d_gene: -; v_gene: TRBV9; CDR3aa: CASSVLVGVSTDTQYF; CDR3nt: TGTGCCAGCAGCGTGTTGGTGGGAGTGAGCACAGATACGCAGTATTTT
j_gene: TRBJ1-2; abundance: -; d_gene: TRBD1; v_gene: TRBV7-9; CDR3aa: CASSFSGTGYSFNYGYTF; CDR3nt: TGTGCCAGCAGCTTCTCTGGGACAGGTTATAGTTTTAACTATGGCTACACCTTC
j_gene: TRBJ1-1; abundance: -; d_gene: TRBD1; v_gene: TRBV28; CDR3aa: CASSFQGASTEAFF; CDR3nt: TGTGCCAGCAGTTTTCAGGGGGCCAGCACTGAAGCTTTCTTT
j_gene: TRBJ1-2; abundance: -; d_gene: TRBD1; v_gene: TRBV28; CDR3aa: CASSSGQGASLAGYTF; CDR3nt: TGTGCCAGCAGTTCCGGACAGGGGGCTTCGTTAGCAGGCTACACCTTC